These T cell receptor beta chains were read from a single sample in a study of blood T cell repertoires in COVID-19. Only in-frame clones appear in the TCRdb table, and some are missing; sequencing was by immunoSEQ multiplex PCR. The sample holds 250,000 to 350,000 clones, about 91% seen once. Sequenced: PBMCs or T cells enriched from blood (not recorded which). The source is a woman aged 18-30 years who had recovered from COVID-19. Each CDR3 is given with its conserved first and last residue. A D gene is named only where the DNA matches it firmly. Only some rows state a clone size, as once, few, many or a class for expanded clones.

V,size,J,D,CDR3,DNA
TRBV4-3,-,TRBJ1-4,-,CASSQDDGPGVHEKLFF,TGCGCCAGCAGCCAAGACGACGGTCCCGGGGTTCATGAAAAACTGTTTTTT
TRBV6-5,-,TRBJ1-4,TRBD1,CASSYTGGEKLFF,TGTGCCAGCAGTTACACAGGGGGCGAAAAACTGTTTTTT
TRBV18,-,TRBJ1-1,-,CASSPPIGNTEAFF,TGTGCCAGCTCACCACCGATCGGGAACACTGAAGCTTTCTTT
TRBV5-4,-,TRBJ2-1,TRBD1,CASSPRQGPNNEQFF,TGTGCCAGCAGCCCACGACAGGGACCGAACAATGAGCAGTTCTTC
TRBV29-1,-,TRBJ2-3,TRBD1,CSVDSLGGTGSDTQYF,TGCAGCGTTGACTCCCTTGGGGGGACAGGCTCAGATACGCAGTATTTT
TRBV5-1,-,TRBJ1-1,TRBD1,CASRLVGTGGTEAFF,TGCGCCAGCCGGCTAGTGGGGACAGGGGGTACTGAAGCTTTCTTT
TRBV9,once,TRBJ2-3,TRBD2,CASSSRREGTDTQYF,TGTGCCAGCAGCTCCAGGCGGGAGGGCACAGATACGCAGTATTTT
TRBV19,-,TRBJ1-1,TRBD1,CASSIAGGARSEAFF,TGTGCCAGTAGTATAGCAGGGGGCGCCCGGTCTGAAGCTTTCTTT
TRBV7-9,few,TRBJ1-3,TRBD1,CASSLRIGTGAVSSNTIYF,TGTGCCAGCAGCTTACGAATTGGGACAGGAGCCGTATCCTCAAACACCATATATTTT
TRBV18,-,TRBJ1-3,-,CASSPPIGRFSFSGNTIYF,TGTGCCAGCTCACCACCGATCGGCAGGTTTAGTTTTTCTGGAAACACCATATATTTT
TRBV30,-,TRBJ1-5,-,CAWSRGPQPQHF,TGTGCCTGGAGCCGGGGTCCCCAGCCCCAGCATTTT
TRBV5-8,once,TRBJ2-1,TRBD1,CASSNRGSFNNEQFF,TGTGCCAGCAGCAACAGGGGGTCTTTTAATAATGAGCAGTTCTTC
TRBV7-9,once,TRBJ2-5,-,CASSQQGGETQYF,TGTGCCAGCAGCCAGCAGGGGGGAGAGACCCAGTACTTC